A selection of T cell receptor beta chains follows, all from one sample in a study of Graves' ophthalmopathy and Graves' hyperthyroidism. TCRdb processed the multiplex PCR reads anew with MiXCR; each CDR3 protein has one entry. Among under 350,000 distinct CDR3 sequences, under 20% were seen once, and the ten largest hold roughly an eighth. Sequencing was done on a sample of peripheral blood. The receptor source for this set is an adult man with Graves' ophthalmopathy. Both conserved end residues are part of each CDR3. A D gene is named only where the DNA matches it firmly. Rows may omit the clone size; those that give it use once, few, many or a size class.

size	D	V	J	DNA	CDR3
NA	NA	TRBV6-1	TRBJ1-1	TGTGCCAGCAGTGGAACTGAAAACACTGAAGCTTTCTTT	CASSGTENTEAFF
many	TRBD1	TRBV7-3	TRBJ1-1	TGTGCCAGCAGTAAGACAGGGGGTTGGGGCACTGAAGCTTTCTTT	CASSKTGGWGTEAFF
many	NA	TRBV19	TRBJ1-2	TGTGCCAGTGTCGCTGGCTACACCTTC	CASVAGYTF
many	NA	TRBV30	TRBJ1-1	TGTGCCTGGAGTACTATTTTAGACACTGAAGCTTTCTTT	CAWSTILDTEAFF
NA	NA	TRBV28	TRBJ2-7	TGTGCCAGCGGGTCCGGGGGGCAGCCCTACGAGCAGTACTTC	CASGSGGQPYEQYF
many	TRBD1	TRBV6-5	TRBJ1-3	TGTGCCAGCAGTTACCGGGACAGGGTGTACACCATATATTTT	CASSYRDRVYTIYF
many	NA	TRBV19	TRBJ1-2	TGTGCCAGTAGTGTGACAGCTAACTATGGCTACACCTTC	CASSVTANYGYTF
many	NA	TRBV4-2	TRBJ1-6	TGTGCCAGCAGCCAAGAGAACAGGGATAATTCACCCCTCCACTTT	CASSQENRDNSPLHF
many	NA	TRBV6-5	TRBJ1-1	TGTGCCAGCAGTTACAGCGGGGGCACTGAAGCTTTCTTT	CASSYSGGTEAFF
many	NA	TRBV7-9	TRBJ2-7	TGTGCCAGCAGCTTACTGACAAACTCCTACGAGCAGTACTTC	CASSLLTNSYEQYF
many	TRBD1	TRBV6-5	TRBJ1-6	TGTGCCAGCAGTTCGGGACAGTTTAGTTCACCCCTCCACTTT	CASSSGQFSSPLHF
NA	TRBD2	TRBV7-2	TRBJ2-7	TGTGCCAGCAGCCCTACTAGCGGGGGCCCCTACGAGCAGTACTTC	CASSPTSGGPYEQYF
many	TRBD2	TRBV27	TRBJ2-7	TGTGCCAGCAGTTTTCGGGTAGCGGGCCCCTACGAGCAGTACTTC	CASSFRVAGPYEQYF
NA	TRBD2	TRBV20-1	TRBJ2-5	TGCAGTGCCACAACGGGACTAGCGGGAGGGGGGAATCAAGAGACCCAGTACTTC	CSATTGLAGGGNQETQYF
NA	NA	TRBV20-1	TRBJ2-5	TGCAGTGCTAGAGACGAACCCCCAGGGGTCGAGACCCAGTACTTC	CSARDEPPGVETQYF
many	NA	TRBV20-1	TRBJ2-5	TGCAGTGCTAGATTGTCAGCCCAAGAGACCCAGTACTTC	CSARLSAQETQYF
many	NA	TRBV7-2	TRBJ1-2	TGTGCCAGCAGCCAAGGACAGTTTGGCTACACCTTC	CASSQGQFGYTF
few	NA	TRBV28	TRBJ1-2	TGTGCCCTAGAACGATACAGGGCGGCTAACTATGGCTACACCTTC	CALERYRAANYGYTF
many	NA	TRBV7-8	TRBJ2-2	TGTGCCAGCAGCCGGATAAACACCGGGGAGCTGTTTTTT	CASSRINTGELFF
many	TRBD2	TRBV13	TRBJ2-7	TGTGCCAGCAGCTTTCGGGGGGGAGTAGCCTACGAGCAGTACTTC	CASSFRGGVAYEQYF
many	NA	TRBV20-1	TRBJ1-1	TGCAGTGCTAGAGGATTAAGACACACTGAAGCTTTCTTT	CSARGLRHTEAFF
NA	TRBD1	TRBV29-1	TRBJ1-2	TGCAGCGTCGGAGGGACAGGGAGTGGCTACACCTTC	CSVGGTGSGYTF
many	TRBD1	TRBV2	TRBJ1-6	TGTGCCAGCAGCGCAGACAGGGGACATTCACCCCTCCACTTT	CASSADRGHSPLHF
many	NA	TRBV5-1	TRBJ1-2	TGCGCCAGCAGCTACGACGGAGACTATGGCTACACCTTC	CASSYDGDYGYTF
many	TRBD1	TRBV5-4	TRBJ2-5	TGTGCCAGCAGGTACCCGGGACAGCAAGAGACCCAGTACTTC	CASRYPGQQETQYF
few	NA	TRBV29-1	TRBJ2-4	TGCAGCGTTGCTCAGGGGATAGCCAAAAACATTCAGTACTTC	CSVAQGIAKNIQYF
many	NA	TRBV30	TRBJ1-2	TGTGCCTGGACAGAAAGATACTATGGCTACACCTTC	CAWTERYYGYTF
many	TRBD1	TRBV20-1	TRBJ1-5	TGCAGTGCGGATACGGACAGGGTTCAGCCCCAGCATTTT	CSADTDRVQPQHF
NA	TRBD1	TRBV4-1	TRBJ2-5	TGCGCCAGCAGCCGAACACCGGGACAGGGTTTTAATGTCGGAGAGACCCAGTACTTC	CASSRTPGQGFNVGETQYF
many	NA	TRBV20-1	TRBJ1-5	TGCAGTGCTAGAGAGGGGCCAGGGCCCCAGCATTTT	CSAREGPGPQHF
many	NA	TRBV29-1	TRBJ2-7	TGCAGCGTTGAACGTCCGGGGCTCTCCTACGAGCAGTACTTC	CSVERPGLSYEQYF
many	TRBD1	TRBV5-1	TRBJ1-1	TGCGCCAGCAGCTTGTCCGGGACAGGTTGGACTGAAGCTTTCTTT	CASSLSGTGWTEAFF
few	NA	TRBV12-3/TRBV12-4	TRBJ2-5	TGTGCCAGCAGTTTTCAGTCGGCGGGGACCCAGTACTTC	CASSFQSAGTQYF
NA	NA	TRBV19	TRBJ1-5	TGTGCCAGTAGTCGTCAAAGCTACAATCAGCCCCAGCATTTT	CASSRQSYNQPQHF
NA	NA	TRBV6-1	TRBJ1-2	TGTGCCAGCAGGCTCAAACCAAACAGAGACTATGGCTACACCTTC	CASRLKPNRDYGYTF
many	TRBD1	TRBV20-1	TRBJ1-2	TGCAGTGCTAGTCAAAACAGGGGTGGCTATGGCTACACCTTC	CSASQNRGGYGYTF
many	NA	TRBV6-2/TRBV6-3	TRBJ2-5	TGTGCCAGCAGTTACTCCTTGGAGACCCAGTACTTC	CASSYSLETQYF
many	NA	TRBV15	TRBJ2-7	TGTGCCACCAGCAGAGATGGTAGGGCAGGGGACGAGCAGTACTTC	CATSRDGRAGDEQYF